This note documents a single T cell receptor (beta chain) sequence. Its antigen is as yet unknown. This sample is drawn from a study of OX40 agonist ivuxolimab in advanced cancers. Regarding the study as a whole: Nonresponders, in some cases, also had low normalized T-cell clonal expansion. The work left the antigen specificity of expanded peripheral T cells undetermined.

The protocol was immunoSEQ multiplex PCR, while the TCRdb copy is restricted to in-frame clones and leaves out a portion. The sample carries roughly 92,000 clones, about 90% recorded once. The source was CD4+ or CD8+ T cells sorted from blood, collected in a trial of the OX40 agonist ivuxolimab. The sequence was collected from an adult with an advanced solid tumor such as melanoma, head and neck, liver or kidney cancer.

The CDR3 coding sequence is TGTGCCAGCAGTGACGACAGGACTAGGGGCTACACCTTC. Translated: CASSDDRTRGYTF. The J gene is TRBJ1-2, the V gene TRBV27; possibly TRBD1 for D (6 bases). This CDR3 contains 13 residues. Germline V CDR1 and CDR2: MNHEY, SMNVEV (reference sequence). The V gene lost 5 bases and the J gene lost 8 bases, with 15 bases spanning the gap.